This TCR beta chain emerged from a study of shared clonotypes between healthy human individuals. Profiled with immunoSEQ multiplex PCR; TCRdb holds only in-frame clones, not every one. The repertoire has 1 million to 1.3 million clones, around 78% of them found once; the top ten carry roughly 0.65%. Naive CD45RA+ and memory CD45RA-negative subsets were split from CD4+ cells. With 7 bases removed from V and 0 bases from J, the gap between germline ends came to 19 bases. Per germline, CDR1 SGDLS and CDR2 YYNGEE. CDR3 length equals 17 residues. The sequencing input was memory CD4+ T cells from PBMCs. Subset: CD45RA-negative fraction. This sequence originates from a man younger than 30 in good health. Some clones in this sample may be carry-over from other donors' samples. The chain couples TRBV9 to TRBJ2-2, with a tentative D call TRBD1 (6 bases). Written as DNA, the CDR3 is TGTGCCAGCCAACGAGGACAGAGAAGCGCGAACACCGGGGAGCTGTTTTTT. This gives the protein CASQRGQRSANTGELFF.